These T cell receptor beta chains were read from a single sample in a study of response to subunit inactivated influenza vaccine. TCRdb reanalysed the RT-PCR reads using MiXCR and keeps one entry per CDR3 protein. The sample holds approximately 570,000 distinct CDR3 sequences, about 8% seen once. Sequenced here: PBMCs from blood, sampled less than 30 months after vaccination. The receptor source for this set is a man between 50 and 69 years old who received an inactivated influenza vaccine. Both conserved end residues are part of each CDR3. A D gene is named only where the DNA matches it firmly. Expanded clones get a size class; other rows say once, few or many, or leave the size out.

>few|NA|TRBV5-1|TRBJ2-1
TGCGCCAGCAGCTTGGCCGGCGGAGAAAAAGACAATGAGCAGTTCTTC
CASSLAGGEKDNEQFF
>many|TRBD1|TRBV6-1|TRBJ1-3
TGTGCCAGCAAGCCGGGACAGTTGAACACCATATATTTT
CASKPGQLNTIYF
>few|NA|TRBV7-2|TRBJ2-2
TGTGCCAGCAGCTTAGTCTGGAGTAGTGGGGAGCTGTTTTTT
CASSLVWSSGELFF
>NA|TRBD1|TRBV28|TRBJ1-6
TGTGCCAGCAGTTTAAGGGACAGAATCAATTCACCCCTCCACTTT
CASSLRDRINSPLHF
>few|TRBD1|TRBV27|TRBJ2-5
TGTGCCAGCAGGCAGAACAGGGGGTTGGGGGAGACCCAGTACTTC
CASRQNRGLGETQYF
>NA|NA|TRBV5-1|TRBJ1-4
TGCGCCAGCAGCACGGCCGAGGGGGAAAAACTGTTTTTT
CASSTAEGEKLFF
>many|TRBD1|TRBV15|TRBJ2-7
TGTGCCACCAGCTACGGTCCCGGGACAGGGGTCGAGCAGTACTTC
CATSYGPGTGVEQYF
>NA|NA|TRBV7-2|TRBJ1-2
TGTGCCAGCAGCTTAGAGCTAGGGCTGAATGGCTACACCTTC
CASSLELGLNGYTF
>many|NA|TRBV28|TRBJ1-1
TGTGCCAGCAGTTTATCACCGGGCACTGAAGCTTTCTTT
CASSLSPGTEAFF
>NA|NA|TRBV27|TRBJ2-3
TGTGCCAGCAGTTTACTATTGGGCGGGATAGATACGCAGTATTTT
CASSLLLGGIDTQYF
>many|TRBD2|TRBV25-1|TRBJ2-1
TGTGCCAGCAGTCGGACTAGCGGGGGGAGCTTCTACAATGAGCAGTTCTTC
CASSRTSGGSFYNEQFF
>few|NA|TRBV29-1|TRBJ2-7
TGCAGCGTTGGAGGGGCCACCTACGAGCAGTACTTC
CSVGGATYEQYF
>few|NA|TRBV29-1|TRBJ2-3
TGCAGCGTTGAACCAATGTTCGGGGGTGGCACAGATACGCAGTATTTT
CSVEPMFGGGTDTQYF
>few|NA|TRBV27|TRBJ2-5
TGTGCCAGCAGTTCCCACTGGATGTTCGAAGAGACCCAGTACTTC
CASSSHWMFEETQYF
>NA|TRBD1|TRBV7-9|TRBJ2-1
TGTGCCAGCAGCCACAACAGGGGCCGAACTCACAATGAGCAGTTCTTC
CASSHNRGRTHNEQFF
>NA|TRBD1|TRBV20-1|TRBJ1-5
TGCAGTGCTAGGAGGGGGCCCCCCAATCAGCCCCAGCATTTT
CSARRGPPNQPQHF
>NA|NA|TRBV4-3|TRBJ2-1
TGCGCCAGCAGCCAACAGACTAGAGGCTATGAGCAGTTCTTC
CASSQQTRGYEQFF
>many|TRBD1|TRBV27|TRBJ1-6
TGTGCCAGCAGCCGGGGGACAGGGGCGGGCTCCTATAATTCACCCCTCCACTTT
CASSRGTGAGSYNSPLHF
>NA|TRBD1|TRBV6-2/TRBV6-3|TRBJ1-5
TGTGCCAGCAGCCCAGACAGGGAGTGGAGCAATCAGCCCCAGCATTTT
CASSPDREWSNQPQHF
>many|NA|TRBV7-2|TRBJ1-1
TGTGCCAGCAGCCCAGGTGTAGGAACGGTCGGTTTCTTT
CASSPGVGTVGFF
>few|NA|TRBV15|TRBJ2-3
TGTGCCACCAGCAGAGATGCGGGGGCCTTCACAGATACGCAGTATTTT
CATSRDAGAFTDTQYF
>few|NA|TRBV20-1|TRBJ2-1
TGCAGTGCTAGAGGTAATAGCCAAGGTGAGCAGTTCTTC
CSARGNSQGEQFF
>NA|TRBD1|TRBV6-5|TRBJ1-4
TGTGCCAGCAGTCTACAGGGGGTTTGGGAAAAACTGTTTTTT
CASSLQGVWEKLFF
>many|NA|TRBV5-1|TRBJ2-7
TGCGCCAGCAGTGTGCGGCCGTCCTCCTACGAGCAGTACTTC
CASSVRPSSYEQYF
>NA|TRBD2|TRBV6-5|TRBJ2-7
TGTGCCAGCAGTTACTCGACGGGGGGTGCGCTCCCCTACGAGCAGTACTTC
CASSYSTGGALPYEQYF
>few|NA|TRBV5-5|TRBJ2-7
TGTGCCAGCAGCTCGGACTTACCCTCCTACGAGCAGTACTTC
CASSSDLPSYEQYF
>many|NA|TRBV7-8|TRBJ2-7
TGTGCCAGCAGCTTAGATTTAGGAGACGAGCAGTACTTC
CASSLDLGDEQYF
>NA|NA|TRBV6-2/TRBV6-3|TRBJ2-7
TGTGCCAGCAGAGGGGCTTCAACGACGATATCCTACGAGCAGTACTTC
CASRGASTTISYEQYF
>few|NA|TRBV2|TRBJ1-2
TGTGCCAGCAGTGACCGGACACCTAGTATTTATGGCTACACCTTC
CASSDRTPSIYGYTF
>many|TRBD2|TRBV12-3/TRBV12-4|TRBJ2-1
TGTGCCAGCAGCGCGGGGGGGCGGAATGAGCAGTTCTTC
CASSAGGRNEQFF
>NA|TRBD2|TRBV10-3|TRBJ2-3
TGTGCCATCAGACCTAGCGGGCGGGGGGCAGATACGCAGTATTTT
CAIRPSGRGADTQYF
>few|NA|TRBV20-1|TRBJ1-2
TGCAGTGCTCTATACAGGAACTATGGCTACACCTTC
CSALYRNYGYTF
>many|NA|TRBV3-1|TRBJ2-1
TGCGCCAGCAGCCAAGGTAATGAGCAGTTCTTC
CASSQGNEQFF
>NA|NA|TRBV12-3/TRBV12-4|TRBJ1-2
TGTGCCAGTACCTCCTGGTTCTATGGCTACACCTTC
CASTSWFYGYTF
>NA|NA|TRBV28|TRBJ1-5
TGTGCCAGCAGGGGCCGGTATAGCAATCAGCCCCAGCATTTT
CASRGRYSNQPQHF
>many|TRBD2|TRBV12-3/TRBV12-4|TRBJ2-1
TGTGCCAGCACCCCGAGCGGGAGTACCTACAATGAGCAGTTCTTC
CASTPSGSTYNEQFF
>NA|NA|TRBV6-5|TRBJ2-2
TGTGCCAGCACGTCTGGCAACGGGGAGCTGTTTTTT
CASTSGNGELFF
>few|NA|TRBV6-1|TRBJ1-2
TGTGCCAGCAGTGAATTGTCAGACAGCTATGGCTACACCTTC
CASSELSDSYGYTF
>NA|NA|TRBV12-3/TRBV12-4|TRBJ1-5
TGTGCCAGCAGTTTCCACAGAGGAGGTCAGCCCCAGCATTTT
CASSFHRGGQPQHF
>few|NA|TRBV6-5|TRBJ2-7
TGTGCCAGCAGTTTCCGAGGGGGGTTTAGCTCCTACGAGCAGTACTTC
CASSFRGGFSSYEQYF
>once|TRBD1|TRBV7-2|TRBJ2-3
TGTGCCAGCAGCTCCCGGACAGGGCGAACCACAGATACGCAGTATTTT
CASSSRTGRTTDTQYF
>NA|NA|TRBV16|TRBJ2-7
TGTGCCAGCAGCCAATCTGGTTTTGGCGAGCAGTACTTC
CASSQSGFGEQYF
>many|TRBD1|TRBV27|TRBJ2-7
TGTGCCAGCGCGAAGTGGACAGGGTTCTACGAGCAGTACTTC
CASAKWTGFYEQYF
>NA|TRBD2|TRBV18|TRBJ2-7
TGTGCCAGCTCACGGACTAGCGGGGTTCTCGAGCAGTACTTC
CASSRTSGVLEQYF
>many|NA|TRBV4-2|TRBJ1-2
TGTGCCAGCAGCCAAGAGTCCAGGGGCAGTTATGGCTACACCTTC
CASSQESRGSYGYTF
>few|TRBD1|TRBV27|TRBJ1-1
TGTGCCAGCAGTTCGCTTGGACAGGGGGCCTTAGCAGCTTTCTTT
CASSSLGQGALAAFF
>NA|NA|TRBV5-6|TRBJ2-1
TGTGCCAGCACCCAGGGGGGATTCTCTCCCAATGAGCAGTTCTTC
CASTQGGFSPNEQFF
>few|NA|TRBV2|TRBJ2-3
TGTGCCAGCAGTGAAGGTTTGCCCTGGGTGTACAGCACAGATACGCAGTATTTT
CASSEGLPWVYSTDTQYF
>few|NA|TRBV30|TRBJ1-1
TGTGCCTGGAGAAAGGACACCGTCCTTGGTGAAGCTTTCTTT
CAWRKDTVLGEAFF
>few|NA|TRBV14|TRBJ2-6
TGTGCCAGCAGCCAAATAACGGGCTTTGGGGCCAACGTCCTGACTTTC
CASSQITGFGANVLTF
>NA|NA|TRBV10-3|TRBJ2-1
TGTGCCATCAGAGGAAGTTTCGTCGGAGTCGGACCCCTCCAGGAGCAGTTCTTC
CAIRGSFVGVGPLQEQFF
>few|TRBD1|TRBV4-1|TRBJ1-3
TGCGCCAGCAGCCATGAGGGACAGCGCAGCTCTGGAAACACCATATATTTT
CASSHEGQRSSGNTIYF
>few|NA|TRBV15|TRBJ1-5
TGTGCCACCAGCAAAAACGGACGGGTTAGCAATCAGCCCCAGCATTTT
CATSKNGRVSNQPQHF
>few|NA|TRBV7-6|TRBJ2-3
TGTGCCAGCAGCCCATTCGGCAGGGCCTGGGCAGATACGCAGTATTTT
CASSPFGRAWADTQYF
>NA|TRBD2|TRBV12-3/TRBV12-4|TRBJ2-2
TGTGCCAGCAGTTTAGCGAGGCTAGCGGTAGCGAACACCGGGGAGCTGTTTTTT
CASSLARLAVANTGELFF